These 9 T cell receptor beta chains originate from one sample sequenced in a study of cytomegalovirus exposure and HLA in healthy donors. The protocol was immunoSEQ multiplex PCR, while the TCRdb copy is restricted to in-frame clones and leaves out a portion. The repertoire consists of 170,000 or so clones, with less than 85% occurring once and the leading ten covering roughly 15%. The sample was PBMCs. These receptors were obtained from a man younger than 30 in good health and CMV-seropositive.

The V gene is TRBV11-3, the J gene TRBJ2-7; 8 bases line up with TRBD1. The CDR3 loop spans 15 amino acids. With 2 bases clipped from V and 3 bases from J, the junction kept 6 bases outside the gene matches. CDR1 and CDR2 from the germline V gene are SGHNT and YENEEA. The CDR3 reads CASSLRQGRGYEQYF. In DNA, the CDR3 is TGTGCCAGCAGCTTAAGACAGGGGAGAGGCTACGAGCAGTACTTC.

Notes on this clone: The junction departs from germline at one end; a sequencing error may be responsible. The J gene is TRBJ1-1, the V gene TRBV28, with 8 bases matching TRBD1. The CDR3 sequence is 13 residues long. The germline V gene encodes CDR1 MDHEN and CDR2 SYDVKM. The CDR3 sequence is CASSNRGNAEAFF. The CDR3 bases are TGTGCCAGCAGCAACAGGGGGAACGCTGAAGCTTTCTTT.

The chain employs TRBV7-9 and TRBJ2-3; D unresolved. Germline assignment: CDR1 SEHNR and CDR2 FQNEAQ (reference sequence). The V and J ends lost 4 bases and 5 bases respectively, with 10 bases between them. The CDR3 runs to 13 residues. The CDR3, as DNA: TGTGCCAGCAGCTCTACGACTGGAGATACGCAGTATTTT. This sequence encodes CASSSTTGDTQYF. Using reference TRBV7-9 and TRBJ2-3 for the parts outside the CDR3, the full variable domain is DTGVSQNPRHKITKRGQNVTFRCDPISEHNRLYWYRQTLGQGPEFLTYFQNEAQLEKSRLLSDRFSAERPKGSFSTLEIQRTEQGDSAMYLCASSSTTGDTQYFGPGTRLTVL.

V and J are TRBV11-2 and TRBJ1-1, with D perhaps matching TRBD1 (5 bases). V was clipped by 5 bases and J by 4 bases, with 14 bases between them. The CDR3 length is 14 residues. The V gene's germline CDR1 is SGHAT and CDR2 FQNNGV. The DNA of the CDR3 is TGTGCCAGCAGCCCGCAGCAGGGCGGCACTGAAGCTTTCTTT. Protein sequence: CASSPQQGGTEAFF.

The J gene is TRBJ2-5, the V gene TRBV27; TRBD2 agrees at 7 bases. Looked up from germline, CDR1 is MNHEY and CDR2 is SMNVEV (reference sequence). This CDR3 region has 12 residues. V dropped 10 bases and J dropped 3; count of bases not matched to a gene: 5. CDR3 amino acids: CATRGEEETQYF. The CDR3 DNA is TGTGCCACCCGGGGGGAGGAAGAGACCCAGTACTTC.

The count of this clone is one. V and J are TRBV28 and TRBJ2-2; TRBD1 matches at 10 bases. Trimming removed 5 bases from V and 7 bases from J; junction bases left unmatched: 10. CDR3 size: 16 residues. Germline CDR1 MDHEN, CDR2 SYDVKM. CDR3: CASSRTGQGTVGELFF. In DNA form, the CDR3 reads TGTGCCAGCAGTAGGACGGGACAGGGGACGGTCGGGGAGCTGTTTTTT. Together with reference TRBV28 and TRBJ2-2, the CDR3 gives the full variable domain: DVKVTQSSRYLVKRTGEKVFLECVQDMDHENMFWYRQDPGLGLRLIYFSYDVKMKEKGDIPEGYSVSREKKERFSLILESASTNQTSMYLCASSRTGQGTVGELFFGEGSRLTVL.

This clone appeared once. The CDR3 is CASSRDRGREQYF. CDR3 nucleotides: TGTGCCAGCAGTCGGGACAGGGGGCGCGAGCAGTACTTC. The J gene is TRBJ2-7, the V gene TRBV6-6; 12 bases align to TRBD1. Germline V lookup: CDR1 MNHNY, CDR2 SVGAGI (reference sequence). The CDR3 is 13 amino acids. J was trimmed by 6 bases and V by 5 bases; bases with no gene match: 2.

CDR3 sequence (DNA): TGTGCCAGCAGTTTTCGACAGGGAAGGAATGAGCAGTTCTTC. Protein product: CASSFRQGRNEQFF. The chain has TRBV28 and TRBJ2-1; 7 bases are a match to TRBD1. Trimming at V came to 3 bases and at J to 7 bases, leaving 6 bases not matched to a gene. The CDR3 extends over 14 amino acids. Germline V gene lookup returns CDR1 MDHEN and CDR2 SYDVKM. The variable domain in full, completed from reference TRBV28 and TRBJ2-1, reads DVKVTQSSRYLVKRTGEKVFLECVQDMDHENMFWYRQDPGLGLRLIYFSYDVKMKEKGDIPEGYSVSREKKERFSLILESASTNQTSMYLCASSFRQGRNEQFFGPGTRLTVL.

The chain uses TRBV30 and TRBJ2-1, with 11 bases aligning to TRBD2. The CDR3 totals 18 residues. The J segment lost 4 bases and the V segment lost 7 bases, leaving 18 bases of the junction unmatched. Germline CDR1 is GTSNPN and CDR2 is SVGIG (reference sequence). This CDR3 is CASTPSNSGRATYNEQFF. CDR3 in DNA: TGTGCCTCCACACCGTCAAATAGCGGGAGGGCAACGTACAATGAGCAGTTCTTC.